The 5 T cell receptor beta chains listed next were all sequenced from one sample in a study of blood T cell repertoires in COVID-19. Some clones are missing from TCRdb's copy, which holds only in-frame ones; the method was immunoSEQ multiplex PCR. The repertoire holds 250,000 to 300,000 clones, roughly 90% seen once, with roughly 14% in the top ten. The sequencing sample was made of peripheral blood. The receptors were gathered from a woman in her sixties or seventies with COVID-19, enrolled during active disease.

This chain uses TRBV11-2 with TRBJ1-2, with TRBD1 as a possible D gene (6 bases). Germline lookup yields CDR1 SGHAT and CDR2 FQNNGV. Between the trimmed V and J ends, which lost 2 bases and 8 bases, there was a span of 15 bases. The CDR3 extends over 14 amino acids. The CDR3 region is CASSLKGGLMGYTF. CDR3 DNA: TGTGCCAGCAGCTTAAAGGGGGGGCTGATGGGCTACACCTTC.

The V call is TRBV9, the J call TRBJ1-6; TRBD1 matches 8 bases. Germline V CDR1 and CDR2: SGDLS, YYNGEE. The V and J ends lost 4 bases and 7 bases, in that order; junction bases with no gene match: 7. The CDR3 spans 15 residues. CDR3 protein: CASSLGTGPNSPLHF. The DNA for the CDR3 is TGTGCCAGCAGCCTCGGGACAGGTCCGAATTCACCCCTCCACTTT.

Regarding this clone: Compared with germline, one end of the junction differs, possibly owing to a read error. The V gene is TRBV6-5, the J gene TRBJ2-7; 9 bases fit TRBD1. The CDR3 runs 15 residues. From germline, CDR1 is MNHEY and CDR2 SVGAGI. The CDR3 nucleotides read TGTGCCAGCAGTGACTCGGGACAGGGTGGCCTCGAGCAGTACTTC. It codes for CASSDSGQGGLEQYF.

The rearrangement uses TRBV5-8 and TRBJ1-4, with a possible D match to TRBD1 (6 bases). This CDR3 has 14 amino acids. CDR1 SGHTS and CDR2 YDEGEE come from the germline V gene. Between the trimmed V and J ends, which lost 0 bases and 5 bases, there was a span of 8 bases. The CDR3 loop is CASSLGQENEKLFF. Written as DNA, the CDR3 is TGTGCCAGCAGCTTGGGACAGGAGAATGAAAAACTGTTTTTT.

V usage is TRBV18 and J usage is TRBJ1-5; 10 nucleotides line up with TRBD1. V was pared by 4 bases and J by 5 bases, with 2 bases of the junction left unmatched. Germline CDR1 and CDR2: KGHSH and LQKENI. CDR3 length: 14 amino acids. Here the CDR3 reads CASSRDRGDQPQHF. The CDR3 nucleotides read TGTGCCAGCTCACGGGACAGGGGAGATCAGCCCCAGCATTTT.